This T cell receptor beta chain derives from a study of blood T cell repertoires in COVID-19. Study as a whole: Acute-phase and convalescent COVID-19 samples originated in the United States, Italy and Spain. From T cells, B-cell-depleted T cells, or PBMCs came the material, which was cDNA or gDNA.

From germline, CDR1 is SGHDT and CDR2 YYEEEE. With 3 bases clipped from V and 5 bases from J, the junction kept 3 bases outside the gene matches. The CDR3 length is 13 residues. Seattle patients were enrolled while actively infected and followed longitudinally. Profiled with immunoSEQ multiplex PCR; TCRdb holds only in-frame clones, not every one. The sample holds about 350,000 clones; around 90% are singletons and the top ten take around 3.9%. This rearrangement joins TRBV5-6 to TRBJ2-3, with 7 bases fitting TRBD1. Sequencing was done on a sample of peripheral blood. The TCR comes from a woman in her sixties or seventies with COVID-19, enrolled during active disease. The CDR3 coding sequence is TGTGCCAGCAGCTGGGACAGAGTAGATACGCAGTATTTT. Amino acid sequence: CASSWDRVDTQYF.